Listed below are T cell receptor beta chains from one sample, sequenced in a study of T cells in tuberculosis. Sequenced by immunoSEQ multiplex PCR; TCRdb stores in-frame clones only, minus some. The sample lists tens of thousands of clones, roughly 89% occurring once. Material for sequencing was PBMCs. Source of these receptors: a donor between 10 and 35 years old with latent tuberculosis or without tuberculosis infection. CDR3s include the opening cysteine and the closing phenylalanine or tryptophan. A D gene is named only where the DNA matches it firmly. Expanded clones get a size class; other rows say once, few or many, or leave the size out.

D gene: NA; J gene: TRBJ2-2; clone size: NA; V gene: TRBV7-7; CDR3 DNA: TGTGCCAGCAGAGCCAGGGTCAACACCGGGGAGCTGTTTTTT; CDR3 protein: CASRARVNTGELFF
D gene: TRBD1; J gene: TRBJ1-2; clone size: NA; V gene: TRBV6-5; CDR3 DNA: TGTGCCAGCAGCCCCGACCACAGGGGGGGCTACACCTTC; CDR3 protein: CASSPDHRGGYTF
D gene: NA; J gene: TRBJ2-2; clone size: NA; V gene: TRBV9; CDR3 DNA: TGTGCCAGCAGCCAACGCCATAGCTCGGTCACCGGGGAGCTGTTTTTT; CDR3 protein: CASSQRHSSVTGELFF
D gene: NA; J gene: TRBJ1-6; clone size: NA; V gene: TRBV5-6; CDR3 DNA: TGTGCCAGCAGCCGTAAGGGGAACAATTCACCCCTCCACTTT; CDR3 protein: CASSRKGNNSPLHF
D gene: TRBD1; J gene: TRBJ1-4; clone size: NA; V gene: TRBV28; CDR3 DNA: TGTGCCAGCAGCCGCGGGACAGGGGGAAATGAAAAACTGTTTTTT; CDR3 protein: CASSRGTGGNEKLFF
D gene: NA; J gene: TRBJ1-1; clone size: NA; V gene: TRBV6-6; CDR3 DNA: TGTGCCAGCAGTTACGGGACACCGAACACTGAAGCTTTCTTT; CDR3 protein: CASSYGTPNTEAFF
D gene: TRBD1; J gene: TRBJ1-4; clone size: NA; V gene: TRBV19; CDR3 DNA: TGTGCCAGTAGTCCGGCTCAGGGGGCTCGAGAAAAACTGTTTTTT; CDR3 protein: CASSPAQGAREKLFF
D gene: NA; J gene: TRBJ1-6; clone size: few; V gene: TRBV5-1; CDR3 DNA: TGCGCCAGCAGCTTGATACAGGGTGAGAATTCACCCCTCCACTTT; CDR3 protein: CASSLIQGENSPLHF
D gene: NA; J gene: TRBJ1-2; clone size: NA; V gene: TRBV27; CDR3 DNA: TGTGCCAGCAGTAGAGACAGTAACTATGGCTACACCTTC; CDR3 protein: CASSRDSNYGYTF
D gene: NA; J gene: TRBJ1-2; clone size: NA; V gene: TRBV18; CDR3 DNA: TGTGCCAGCTCACCTAGTTCCCACTATGGCTACACCTTC; CDR3 protein: CASSPSSHYGYTF
D gene: NA; J gene: TRBJ2-7; clone size: NA; V gene: TRBV7-9; CDR3 DNA: TGTGCCAGCAGCCTAGGGAACGGAGGGCAGTACTTC; CDR3 protein: CASSLGNGGQYF
D gene: TRBD2; J gene: TRBJ2-5; clone size: NA; V gene: TRBV11-2; CDR3 DNA: TGTGCCAGCAGCTTAGTAGCGGGAGGCCTCAGGTCCCAGTACTTC; CDR3 protein: CASSLVAGGLRSQYF
D gene: TRBD2; J gene: TRBJ2-7; clone size: NA; V gene: TRBV7-8; CDR3 DNA: TGTGCCAGCAGCTTCTTTTTACCTAGCGGGGTGGGCGAGCAGTACTTC; CDR3 protein: CASSFFLPSGVGEQYF
D gene: NA; J gene: TRBJ1-3; clone size: NA; V gene: TRBV6-6; CDR3 DNA: TGTGCCAGCACCTGGGGGGGGCCACGGGCGGACACCATATATTTT; CDR3 protein: CASTWGGPRADTIYF
D gene: NA; J gene: TRBJ1-3; clone size: NA; V gene: TRBV11-2; CDR3 DNA: TGTGCCAGCCGTATCCCCGGGGGAGGGAAGAGAAACACCATATATTTT; CDR3 protein: CASRIPGGGKRNTIYF
D gene: NA; J gene: TRBJ1-1; clone size: NA; V gene: TRBV5-1; CDR3 DNA: TGCGCCAGCAGCTTGGGGGGGCCCGAAGCTTTCTTT; CDR3 protein: CASSLGGPEAFF
D gene: TRBD2; J gene: TRBJ2-3; clone size: NA; V gene: TRBV6-4; CDR3 DNA: TGTGCCAGCAGTGACTCTAGCGGGGGCACAGATACGCAGTATTTT; CDR3 protein: CASSDSSGGTDTQYF
D gene: NA; J gene: TRBJ2-3; clone size: NA; V gene: TRBV19; CDR3 DNA: TGTGCCAGTAGTACACAGGGATCTACAGATACGCAGTATTTT; CDR3 protein: CASSTQGSTDTQYF
D gene: TRBD2; J gene: TRBJ2-3; clone size: NA; V gene: TRBV14; CDR3 DNA: TGTGCCAGCAGCCTACTAGCGGGGGCCAGCACAGATACGCAGTATTTT; CDR3 protein: CASSLLAGASTDTQYF
D gene: NA; J gene: TRBJ1-1; clone size: NA; V gene: TRBV2; CDR3 DNA: TGTGCCAGCCGGGGTTTGGGGATGAACACTGAAGCTTTCTTT; CDR3 protein: CASRGLGMNTEAFF
D gene: NA; J gene: TRBJ2-7; clone size: NA; V gene: TRBV5-1; CDR3 DNA: TGCGCCAGCAAGGGCCGCGGGCGGGGCCCCTCCTACGAGCAGTACTTC; CDR3 protein: CASKGRGRGPSYEQYF
D gene: NA; J gene: TRBJ2-7; clone size: once; V gene: TRBV7-9; CDR3 DNA: TGTGCCAGCACCAAAAAACGGGAGGGGACAGCGGATGAGCAGTACTTC; CDR3 protein: CASTKKREGTADEQYF
D gene: TRBD1; J gene: TRBJ2-5; clone size: NA; V gene: TRBV5-1; CDR3 DNA: TGCGCCAGCAGCTTGGCGCAGGGGGACCTTCAAGAGACCCAGTACTTC; CDR3 protein: CASSLAQGDLQETQYF
D gene: NA; J gene: TRBJ1-2; clone size: NA; V gene: TRBV28; CDR3 DNA: TGTGCCAGCAGTTTGGGGGGAGCGGACAACTATGGCTACACCTTC; CDR3 protein: CASSLGGADNYGYTF
D gene: TRBD1; J gene: TRBJ1-1; clone size: NA; V gene: TRBV7-9; CDR3 DNA: TGTGCCAGCAGCCCACAGGGGGCCGCGTTTGGGAACACTGAAGCTTTCTTT; CDR3 protein: CASSPQGAAFGNTEAFF
D gene: TRBD1; J gene: TRBJ2-1; clone size: NA; V gene: TRBV5-4; CDR3 DNA: TGTGCCAGCAGTTACGACAGGGGCAATGAGCAGTTCTTC; CDR3 protein: CASSYDRGNEQFF
D gene: NA; J gene: TRBJ2-7; clone size: NA; V gene: TRBV27; CDR3 DNA: TGTGCCAGCAGTCATTGGGACTCCCCCTACGAGCAGTACTTC; CDR3 protein: CASSHWDSPYEQYF
D gene: TRBD1; J gene: TRBJ2-7; clone size: few; V gene: TRBV5-1; CDR3 DNA: TGCGCCAGCAGCAAGCTCAGGGGGCGATGGTACGAGCAGTACTTC; CDR3 protein: CASSKLRGRWYEQYF
D gene: NA; J gene: TRBJ1-1; clone size: once; V gene: TRBV4-1; CDR3 DNA: TGCGCCAGCAGCCAAGAGGTGGGGGCGAGGTATACTGAAGCTTTCTTT; CDR3 protein: CASSQEVGARYTEAFF
D gene: TRBD1; J gene: TRBJ2-1; clone size: NA; V gene: TRBV6-6; CDR3 DNA: TGTGCCAGCAGTTACTCGGACAGGGGTTCCTACGAGCAGTTCTTC; CDR3 protein: CASSYSDRGSYEQFF
D gene: NA; J gene: TRBJ2-4; clone size: NA; V gene: TRBV12-5; CDR3 DNA: TGTGCTAGTGGTTTAGGCAGGGAAAACATTCAGTACTTC; CDR3 protein: CASGLGRENIQYF
D gene: NA; J gene: TRBJ2-5; clone size: NA; V gene: TRBV2; CDR3 DNA: TGTGCCAGCAGTGAAGGGTGGCGGTACCAAGAGACCCAGTACTTC; CDR3 protein: CASSEGWRYQETQYF
D gene: TRBD1; J gene: TRBJ1-2; clone size: NA; V gene: TRBV28; CDR3 DNA: TGTGCCAGCAGTTTGGACAGGAGGGCTAACTATGGCTACACCTTC; CDR3 protein: CASSLDRRANYGYTF
D gene: TRBD2; J gene: TRBJ2-5; clone size: NA; V gene: TRBV5-1; CDR3 DNA: TGCGCCAGCAGGATGGCTAGCGGGGAAGGGGGGTCAGAGACCCAGTACTTC; CDR3 protein: CASRMASGEGGSETQYF
D gene: NA; J gene: TRBJ1-5; clone size: NA; V gene: TRBV5-5; CDR3 DNA: TGTGCCAGCAGCCCTCGCCCTTGGGGCGATCAGCCCCAGCATTTT; CDR3 protein: CASSPRPWGDQPQHF
D gene: NA; J gene: TRBJ1-2; clone size: NA; V gene: TRBV4-1; CDR3 DNA: TGCGCCAGCAGCCACGCGACAGCCGACTATGGCTACACCTTC; CDR3 protein: CASSHATADYGYTF
D gene: TRBD1; J gene: TRBJ2-7; clone size: NA; V gene: TRBV11-2; CDR3 DNA: TGTGCCAGCAGCCCCGGCAACAGGGGGGAGGAGCAGTACTTC; CDR3 protein: CASSPGNRGEEQYF
D gene: TRBD2; J gene: TRBJ2-6; clone size: NA; V gene: TRBV5-1; CDR3 DNA: TGCGCCAGCAGCCCCGGGACTAGGGACCTCTCTGGGGCCAACGTCCTGACTTTC; CDR3 protein: CASSPGTRDLSGANVLTF
D gene: TRBD1; J gene: TRBJ2-7; clone size: NA; V gene: TRBV23-1; CDR3 DNA: TGCGCCAGCAGCCGCCTCCGGGACAGGGGTACGGACTACGAGCAGTACTTC; CDR3 protein: CASSRLRDRGTDYEQYF
D gene: NA; J gene: TRBJ1-5; clone size: NA; V gene: TRBV5-8; CDR3 DNA: TGTGCCAGCAGCTTTTATGGAGACTGGGATCAGCCCCAGCATTTT; CDR3 protein: CASSFYGDWDQPQHF
D gene: NA; J gene: TRBJ2-7; clone size: NA; V gene: TRBV28; CDR3 DNA: TGTGCCAGCAGTTTGGGGGGAGCTACCAGGGAGCAGTACTTC; CDR3 protein: CASSLGGATREQYF
D gene: TRBD2; J gene: TRBJ2-1; clone size: NA; V gene: TRBV9; CDR3 DNA: TGTGCCAGCAGCGGCGGACTAGCGGGCTACAATGAGCAGTTCTTC; CDR3 protein: CASSGGLAGYNEQFF
D gene: TRBD1; J gene: TRBJ2-7; clone size: NA; V gene: TRBV4-3; CDR3 DNA: TGCGCCAGCAGCCAACCCTACGGGACAGGGCTCTACGAGCAGTACTTC; CDR3 protein: CASSQPYGTGLYEQYF
D gene: NA; J gene: TRBJ1-5; clone size: NA; V gene: TRBV14; CDR3 DNA: TGTGCCAGCAGCCAAGCCGGGCCGGGCCTAGCCGCTGGGAACCAGCCCCAGCATTTT; CDR3 protein: CASSQAGPGLAAGNQPQHF
D gene: NA; J gene: TRBJ2-1; clone size: NA; V gene: TRBV21-1; CDR3 DNA: TGTGCCAGCAGCAAGGGACGGACAGCCGCATACAATGAGCAGTTCTTC; CDR3 protein: CASSKGRTAAYNEQFF
D gene: NA; J gene: TRBJ1-1; clone size: once; V gene: TRBV18; CDR3 DNA: TGTGCCAGCTCACGGGTCCCCAACAGGGAGGGCTCTGAAGCTTTCTTT; CDR3 protein: CASSRVPNREGSEAFF
D gene: NA; J gene: TRBJ1-5; clone size: NA; V gene: TRBV6-5; CDR3 DNA: TGTGCCAGCAGCTCCCCTCGACAGGGCAATCAGCCCCAGCATTTT; CDR3 protein: CASSSPRQGNQPQHF
D gene: NA; J gene: TRBJ1-5; clone size: NA; V gene: TRBV6-7; CDR3 DNA: TGTGCCAGCAGTTACTCGTACAGGGAAAATCAGCCCCAGCATTTT; CDR3 protein: CASSYSYRENQPQHF
D gene: TRBD2; J gene: TRBJ2-2; clone size: NA; V gene: TRBV11-2; CDR3 DNA: TGTGCCAGCAGCTCCTCTCGGGGGGGCCGAAGTGGCGGGGAGCTGTTTTTT; CDR3 protein: CASSSSRGGRSGGELFF
D gene: NA; J gene: TRBJ2-5; clone size: NA; V gene: TRBV27; CDR3 DNA: TGTGCCAGCAGTTTATCGGGGCAGAGCCAAGAGACCCAGTACTTC; CDR3 protein: CASSLSGQSQETQYF
D gene: NA; J gene: TRBJ2-2; clone size: NA; V gene: TRBV2; CDR3 DNA: TGTGCCAGCCGGGGCGCCAGCGGGTACACCGGGGAGCTGTTTTTT; CDR3 protein: CASRGASGYTGELFF